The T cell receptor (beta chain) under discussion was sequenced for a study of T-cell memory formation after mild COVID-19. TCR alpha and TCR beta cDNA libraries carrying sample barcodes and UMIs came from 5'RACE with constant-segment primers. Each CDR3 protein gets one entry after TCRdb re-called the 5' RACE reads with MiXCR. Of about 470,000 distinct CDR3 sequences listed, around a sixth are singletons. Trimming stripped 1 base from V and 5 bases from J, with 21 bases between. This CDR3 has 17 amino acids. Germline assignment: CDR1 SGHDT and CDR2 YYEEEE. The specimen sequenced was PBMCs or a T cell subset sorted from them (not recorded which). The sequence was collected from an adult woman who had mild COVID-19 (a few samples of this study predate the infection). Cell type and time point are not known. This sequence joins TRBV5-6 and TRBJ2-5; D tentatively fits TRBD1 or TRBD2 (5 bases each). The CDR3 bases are TGTGCCAGCAGCTTGCTACAGGATGTTGGGAGACGGGAGACCCAGTACTTC. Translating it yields CASSLLQDVGRRETQYF. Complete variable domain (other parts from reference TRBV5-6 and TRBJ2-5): DAGVTQSPTHLIKTRGQQVTLRCSPKSGHDTVSWYQQALGQGPQFIFQYYEEEERQRGNFPDRFSGHQFPNYSSELNVNALLLGDSALYLCASSLLQDVGRRETQYFGPGTRLLVL.